Listed here are 30 T cell receptor beta chains from one sample, sequenced in a study of control samples from healthy donors and cancer patients (dated by TCRdb to 2020 to 2021). The method behind the library was the immunoSEQ multiplex PCR assay. TCRdb limited this immuneACCESS table to in-frame rearrangements with V and J called. A share of clones is missing; checked studies link under half to unresolved V genes, and the rest is unexplained. For this sample there are 130,000 or so clones; under 95% appear just once. The ten largest clones take up 10% to 15% of the sample. The sample consisted of blood. The receptors come from a man aged 40-55 years in good health.

V gene TRBV6-5 combines with J gene TRBJ1-4, with D unresolved. The CDR3 is made up of 15 amino acids. The germline V and J ends were trimmed by 0 bases and 5 bases, with 10 bases remaining between them. Germline lookup yields CDR1 MNHEY and CDR2 SVGAGI. CDR3 protein: CASSYSWVPNEKLFF. The DNA for the CDR3 is TGTGCCAGCAGTTACTCTTGGGTCCCGAATGAAAAACTGTTTTTT.

This chain joins TRBV24-1 and TRBJ2-5; 8 nucleotides align to TRBD1. The V gene's germline CDR1 is KGHDR and CDR2 SFDVKD. V trimming: 4 bases; J trimming: 4 bases; junction bases outside the gene matches: 1. The CDR3 runs 13 residues. CDR3 in DNA: TGTGCCACCAGTGACAGGGGGCGAGAGACCCAGTACTTC. The encoded protein is CATSDRGRETQYF.

CDR3 DNA sequence: TGTGCCAGCAGTTTACGGATGGACTGGCCCTATGGCTACACCTTC. Protein product: CASSLRMDWPYGYTF. The chain employs TRBV27 and TRBJ1-2; D is ambiguous. CDR1 is MNHEY, CDR2 SMNVEV, per germline (reference sequence). V shed 2 bases and J shed 4 bases, with 14 bases lying between them. This CDR3 region has 15 residues.

The CDR3 nucleotides read TGTGCCAGCAGCTTGGGCGGGGTCTACGAGCAGTACTTC. It encodes CASSLGGVYEQYF. The rearrangement links TRBV5-6 to TRBJ2-7, with D perhaps matching TRBD2 (6 bases). Germline loops: CDR1 SGHDT, CDR2 YYEEEE. Trimming shortened V by 0 bases and J by 3 bases, and 7 bases separated the two germline ends. CDR3 length: 13 residues.

The chain carries TRBV19 and TRBJ1-5; maybe TRBD1 (5 bases). V was cut by 3 bases and J by 7 bases, with 13 bases left in between. CDR1 and CDR2 from the germline V gene are LNHDA and SQIVND (reference sequence). The CDR3 runs to 14 residues. In DNA form, the CDR3 reads TGTGCCAGTAGTATCGCGGGGGAGAGGCAGCCCCAGCATTTT. Protein: CASSIAGERQPQHF.

V usage is TRBV15 and J usage is TRBJ1-5; D is possibly TRBD1 (5 bases). Per germline, CDR1 LNHNV and CDR2 YYDKDF (reference sequence). V gave up 0 bases and J gave up 5 bases, with 11 bases separating them. The CDR3 spans 15 residues. The CDR3 loop reads CATSRDQGSYQPQHF. The CDR3 DNA reads as TGTGCCACCAGCAGAGATCAGGGATCCTATCAGCCCCAGCATTTT.

Comments on this clone: At one end, the junction sequence differs from germline, possibly due to a read error. The CDR3 here is CASSLAGGTDTQYF. The CDR3 DNA is TGTGCCAGCAGTTTAGCGGGAGGTACAGATACGCAGTATTTT. The V call is TRBV7-8, the J call TRBJ2-3; 10 positions agree with TRBD2. CDR1 SGHVS and CDR2 FQNEAQ come from the germline V gene. The CDR3 sequence is 14 residues long. Full variable domain (rest looked up from reference TRBV7-8 and TRBJ2-3): GAGVSQSPRYKVAKRGQDVALRCDPISGHVSLFWYQQALGQGPEFLTYFQNEAQLDKSGLPSDRFFAERPEGSVSTLKIQRTQQEDSAVYLCASSLAGGTDTQYFGPGTRLTVL.

This chain's CDR3 is CASSRQGSSYEQYF. In DNA, the CDR3 is TGTGCCAGCTCAAGACAGGGCAGCTCCTACGAGCAGTACTTC. This rearrangement joins TRBV18 to TRBJ2-7, with 7 bases lining up with TRBD1. The germline V gene has CDR1 KGHSH and CDR2 LQKENI. V shed 5 bases, J shed 0 bases, and the junction held 4 bases outside the gene matches. The CDR3 is 14 residues long.

The chain employs TRBV2 and TRBJ2-4; D unclear. The germline CDR1 and CDR2 sequences are SNHLY and FYNNEI. The CDR3 spans 15 residues. V was trimmed by 2 bases and J by 0 bases, leaving 8 bases between them. The DNA for the CDR3 is TGTGCCAGCAGTGAAAGGGCAGAAGCCAAAAACATTCAGTACTTC. Encoded protein: CASSERAEAKNIQYF. Variable domain in full (rest from reference TRBV2 and TRBJ2-4): EPEVTQTPSHQVTQMGQEVILRCVPISNHLYFYWYRQILGQKVEFLVSFYNNEISEKSEIFDDQFSVERPDGSNFTLKIRSTKLEDSAMYFCASSERAEAKNIQYFGAGTRLSVL.

This sequence joins TRBV6-1 and TRBJ1-3; no clear D gene. The CDR3 runs to 13 residues. The V end was cut by 1 base, the J end by 2 bases, with 3 bases between. Germline V gives CDR1 MNHNS, CDR2 SASEGT. DNA for the CDR3: TGTGCCAGCAGTGAAGGGACTGGAAACACCATATATTTT. Protein product: CASSEGTGNTIYF.

The chain couples TRBV9 to TRBJ1-4; TRBD1 is a possible D gene (5 bases). Germline CDR1 is SGDLS and CDR2 is YYNGEE. The CDR3 totals 14 residues. Deletions cut 0 bases from V and 7 bases from J, with 10 bases between. Here the CDR3 DNA reads TGTGCCAGCAGCGTAGCAGGGCAAGGTGAAAAACTGTTTTTT. This sequence encodes CASSVAGQGEKLFF.

This chain connects TRBV11-2 to TRBJ2-5; D perhaps matches TRBD2 (5 bases). The germline V gene has CDR1 SGHAT and CDR2 FQNNGV. The CDR3 is 15 amino acids. The V end lost 5 bases, the J end lost 3 bases, and 16 bases lay between the germline ends. The CDR3, as DNA: TGTGCCAGCAGCCGCACACTAGGTCGGGAAGAGACCCAGTACTTC. It encodes CASSRTLGREETQYF.

The table lists this clone with a count of one. The chain employs TRBV4-3 and TRBJ1-2; possible D gene TRBD1, 6 bases. The ends were cut back, 4 bases at V and 8 bases at J, with 14 bases in the middle. The CDR3 runs to 13 residues. CDR1 is LGHNA and CDR2 is YSLEER in the germline V gene. Here the CDR3 reads CASSPRTVGGYTF. The CDR3 region has the DNA TGCGCCAGCAGCCCTCGGACAGTTGGAGGCTACACCTTC.

The gene calls are TRBV6-5 and TRBJ2-1; TRBD2 agrees at 8 bases. V trimming: 0 bases; J trimming: 7 bases; junction bases outside the gene matches: 5. This CDR3 spans 15 amino acids. Germline CDR1 reads MNHEY; CDR2 reads SVGAGI. The CDR3 DNA sequence: TGTGCCAGCAGTTACTCCGGACTAGCTAGGAATGAGCAGTTCTTC. This translates into CASSYSGLARNEQFF.

The genes are TRBV6-5 and TRBJ2-7; the match to TRBD1 covers 7 bases. This CDR3 is 13 amino acids long. With 9 bases clipped from V and 4 bases from J, the junction kept 9 bases outside the gene matches. Germline values: CDR1 MNHEY, CDR2 SVGAGI. The CDR3 loop is CASFGQELYEQYF. The CDR3 DNA reads as TGTGCCAGTTTTGGACAGGAGTTATACGAGCAGTACTTC.

This clone was seen a single time. This specimen includes other DNA sequences encoding the same CDR3. The J gene is TRBJ2-1, the V gene TRBV3-1 (or the pseudogene TRBV3-2); D gene uncertain. Per germline, CDR1 LGHDT and CDR2 YNNKEL (reference sequence). The CDR3 covers 15 residues. The germline V and J ends were trimmed by 0 bases and 1 base, with 7 bases remaining between them. The CDR3 coding sequence is TGTGCCAGCAGCCAAGATGGGGTTTCCTACAATGAGCAGTTCTTC. Its protein product is CASSQDGVSYNEQFF.

V is TRBV7-2 and J is TRBJ1-1; TRBD1 aligns across 7 bases. Germline V CDR1 and CDR2: SGHTA, FQGNSA. This CDR3 is 15 amino acids long. The ends lost 1 base at V and 4 bases at J; junction bases unmatched: 6. The CDR3 nucleotides read TGTGCCAGCAGCTTAGAGGGGCCAGGGGGCACTGAAGCTTTCTTT. Its translation: CASSLEGPGGTEAFF.

This sequence joins TRBV24-1 and TRBJ1-2, with a weak D call TRBD1 (5 bases). Germline CDR1 and CDR2: KGHDR and SFDVKD. This CDR3 contains 12 residues. Trimming took off 2 bases at V and 6 bases at J, with 6 bases between the two ends. In DNA form, the CDR3 reads TGTGCCACCAGTGATTCACAGGATGGCTACACCTTC. It encodes CATSDSQDGYTF.

The rearrangement joins TRBV12-3 or TRBV12-4 to TRBJ2-3; possibly TRBD1 or TRBD2 for D (5 bases each). Trimming removed 7 bases from V and 14 bases from J, with 13 bases in between. The CDR3 contains 10 residues. The CDR3, as DNA: TGTGCCAGCAAGGGACCCCCATCGTATTTT. Amino acid sequence: CASKGPPSYF.

The V call is TRBV4-1, the J call TRBJ2-3; D gene ambiguous. Germline loops: CDR1 MGHRA, CDR2 YSYEKL. The germline V and J ends were trimmed by 0 bases and 0 bases, with 7 bases remaining between them. This CDR3 region has 15 residues. CDR3 DNA: TGCGCCAGCAGCCAAGAAGAAGACAGCACAGATACGCAGTATTTT. It specifies CASSQEEDSTDTQYF.

V and J are TRBV3-1 (or the pseudogene TRBV3-2) and TRBJ1-5, with D possibly TRBD1 on 5 matching bases. The germline gives CDR1 LGHDT, CDR2 YNNKEL (reference sequence). The CDR3 totals 14 residues. V shed 6 bases and J shed 0 bases, with 9 bases lying between them. CDR3 in amino acids: CASSPRGSNQPQHF. CDR3 DNA: TGTGCCAGCAGTCCTAGGGGTAGCAATCAGCCCCAGCATTTT.

The J gene is TRBJ2-1, the V gene TRBV4-3; TRBD1 agrees at 9 bases. The CDR3 totals 17 residues. Per germline, CDR1 LGHNA and CDR2 YSLEER. V dropped 4 bases and J dropped 0; count of bases not matched to a gene: 7. The CDR3 reads CASSPGTGRSSYNEQFF. CDR3 DNA: TGCGCCAGCAGCCCCGGGACAGGGCGAAGCTCCTACAATGAGCAGTTCTTC.

This clone was observed once. J is TRBJ2-7 and V is TRBV7-2; D might be TRBD2 (5 bases). The CDR3 consists of 13 residues. In germline, CDR1 is SGHTA, CDR2 FQGNSA. V dropped 3 bases and J dropped 2 bases, with 8 bases sitting between them. CDR3 loop: CASSLDWTYEQYF. The CDR3 DNA is TGTGCCAGCAGCTTGGACTGGACCTACGAGCAGTACTTC.

This sequence joins TRBV2 and TRBJ2-7; D tentatively reads TRBD1 or TRBD2 (5 bases each). The CDR3 covers 14 residues. Looked up from germline, CDR1 is SNHLY and CDR2 is FYNNEI. V gave up 7 bases and J gave up 0 bases, with 13 bases separating them. The CDR3 protein is CASIGDLSSYEQYF. As DNA, the CDR3 is TGTGCCAGCATCGGGGACCTATCCTCCTACGAGCAGTACTTC. Using reference TRBV2 and TRBJ2-7 for the parts outside the CDR3, the full variable domain is EPEVTQTPSHQVTQMGQEVILRCVPISNHLYFYWYRQILGQKVEFLVSFYNNEISEKSEIFDDQFSVERPDGSNFTLKIRSTKLEDSAMYFCASIGDLSSYEQYFGPGTRLTVT.

This chain joins TRBV7-2 and TRBJ2-5; 12 bases are a match to TRBD2. The V gene end was trimmed by 3 bases and the J gene end by 2 bases; junction bases not matched to a gene: 10. This CDR3 is 18 amino acids long. CDR1 is SGHTA, CDR2 FQGNSA, per germline. The CDR3 loop is CASSLVASSGRGQETQYF. CDR3 nucleotides: TGTGCCAGCAGCTTGGTCGCCTCTAGCGGGAGGGGACAAGAGACCCAGTACTTC.

V is TRBV5-1 and J is TRBJ1-6; D is uncertain. The germline V gene has CDR1 SGHRS and CDR2 YFSETQ. CDR3 size: 13 residues. V was cut by 0 bases and J by 8 bases, with 6 bases left in between. The CDR3 sequence: CASSLVGDSPLHF. The CDR3, as DNA: TGCGCCAGCAGCTTGGTGGGTGATTCACCCCTCCACTTT.

The chain is built from TRBV6-2 or TRBV6-3 and TRBJ1-5, with D possibly being TRBD1 (5 bases). This CDR3 is 13 amino acids long. V lost 5 bases to trimming and J lost 7 bases, with 12 bases between them. Germline V gives CDR1 MNHEY, CDR2 SVGEGT. CDR3 sequence: CASSLGGSQPQHF. The CDR3 DNA is TGTGCCAGCAGTCTTGGGGGAAGCCAGCCCCAGCATTTT.

The chain uses TRBV7-9 and TRBJ2-4; D unclear. This CDR3 comprises 15 residues. In germline, CDR1 is SEHNR, CDR2 FQNEAQ (reference sequence). V was pared by 1 base and J by 8 bases, with 15 bases between. The CDR3 reads CASSLGDSLLDIQYF. The CDR3 nucleotides read TGTGCCAGCAGCTTAGGAGACTCCCTCCTAGACATTCAGTACTTC.

The gene calls are TRBV5-4 and TRBJ1-1; 8 bases line up with TRBD1. V trimming: 5 bases; J trimming: 2 bases; junction bases outside the gene matches: 5. Looked up from germline, CDR1 is SGHNT and CDR2 is YYREEE (reference sequence). CDR3 length equals 14 residues. CDR3 bases: TGTGCCAGCAGAAACGACAGGGGCAACACTGAAGCTTTCTTT. Encoded protein: CASRNDRGNTEAFF.

This chain connects TRBV18 to TRBJ1-2; D is perhaps TRBD1 (5 bases). V was clipped by 4 bases and J by 6 bases, with 18 bases between them. Germline V gene sequence: CDR1 KGHSH, CDR2 LQKENI. There are 15 residues in the CDR3. CDR3 sequence reads: CASSRNPREFDGYTF. CDR3 nucleotides: TGTGCCAGCTCACGGAATCCCAGGGAATTCGATGGCTACACCTTC.